This T cell receptor beta chain was recovered during a study of blood T cell repertoires in COVID-19. On the study more broadly: Acute and convalescent COVID-19 specimens originated in the United States, Italy and Spain. Nucleic acid was either cDNA or gDNA, and it came from T cells, B-cell-depleted T cells, or PBMCs.

In the original workflow: Quantification of nucleated cells was approximated via reference gene primer amplification. Here immunoSEQ multiplex PCR was the method, and the copy in TCRdb shows in-frame clones only, minus some. That table supplies the V and J calls and clone size; D and trimming were determined from the DNA. This sample carries about 220,000 clones, 82% of them seen once, and the ten largest clones take around 3.3%. The CDR3 extends over 15 amino acids. The germline gives CDR1 SEHNR, CDR2 FQNEAQ (reference sequence). Trimming removed 4 bases from V and 3 bases from J, with 15 bases in between.

This receptor was identified in a woman at least 80 years old with acute or convalescent COVID-19. The sample taken for sequencing was peripheral blood. The chain links TRBV7-9 to TRBJ1-1, with D possibly matching TRBD1 (5 bases). The CDR3 region is CASSSLRGPDTEAFF. In nucleotides, the CDR3 is TGTGCCAGCAGCTCCCTTAGGGGTCCGGACACTGAAGCTTTCTTT.